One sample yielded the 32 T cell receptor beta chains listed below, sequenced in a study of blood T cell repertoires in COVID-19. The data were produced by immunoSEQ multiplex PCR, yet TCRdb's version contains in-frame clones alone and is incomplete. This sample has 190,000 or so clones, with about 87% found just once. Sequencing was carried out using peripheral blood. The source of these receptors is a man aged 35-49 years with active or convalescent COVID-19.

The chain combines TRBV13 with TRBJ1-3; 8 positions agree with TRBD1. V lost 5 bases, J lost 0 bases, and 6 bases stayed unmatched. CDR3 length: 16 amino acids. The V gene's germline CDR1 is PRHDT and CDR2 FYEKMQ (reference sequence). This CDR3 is CASSPRDRTSGNTIYF. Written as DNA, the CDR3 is TGTGCCAGCAGCCCCCGGGACAGGACCTCTGGAAACACCATATATTTT.

The CDR3 spells CASSQDGAAKEKLFF. CDR3 in DNA: TGTGCCAGCAGCCAAGATGGGGCAGCCAAAGAAAAACTGTTTTTT. The chain combines TRBV3-1 (or the pseudogene TRBV3-2) with TRBJ1-4, with a possible D match to TRBD1 (5 bases). CDR1 is LGHDT and CDR2 is YNNKEL in the germline V gene (reference sequence). Trimming removed 0 bases from V and 8 bases from J, with 13 bases in between. CDR3 length: 15 amino acids.

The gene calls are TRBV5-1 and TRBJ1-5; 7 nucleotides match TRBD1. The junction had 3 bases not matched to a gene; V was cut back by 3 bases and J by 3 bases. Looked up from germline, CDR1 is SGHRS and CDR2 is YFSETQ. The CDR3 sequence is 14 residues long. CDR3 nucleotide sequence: TGCGCCAGCAGCTGGGACAGCAACAATCAGCCCCAGCATTTT. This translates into CASSWDSNNQPQHF.

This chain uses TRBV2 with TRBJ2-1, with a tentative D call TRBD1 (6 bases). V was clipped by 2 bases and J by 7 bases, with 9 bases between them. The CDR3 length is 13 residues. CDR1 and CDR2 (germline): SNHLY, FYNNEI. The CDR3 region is CASSEKGVNEQFF. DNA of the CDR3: TGTGCCAGCAGTGAAAAGGGGGTTAATGAGCAGTTCTTC.

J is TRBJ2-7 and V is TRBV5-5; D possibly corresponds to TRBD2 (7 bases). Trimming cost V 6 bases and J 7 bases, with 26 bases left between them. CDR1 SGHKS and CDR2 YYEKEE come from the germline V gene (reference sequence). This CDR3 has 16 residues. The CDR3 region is CASTVGGGRAQLEQYF. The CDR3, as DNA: TGTGCCAGCACCGTGGGGGGGGGCAGGGCGCAATTAGAGCAGTACTTC.

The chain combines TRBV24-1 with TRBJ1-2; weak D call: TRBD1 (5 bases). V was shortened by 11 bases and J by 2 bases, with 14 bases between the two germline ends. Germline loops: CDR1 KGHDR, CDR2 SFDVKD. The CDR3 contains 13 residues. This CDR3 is CAIQQDTNYGYTF. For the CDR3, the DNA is TGTGCCATCCAGCAGGACACAAACTATGGCTACACCTTC.

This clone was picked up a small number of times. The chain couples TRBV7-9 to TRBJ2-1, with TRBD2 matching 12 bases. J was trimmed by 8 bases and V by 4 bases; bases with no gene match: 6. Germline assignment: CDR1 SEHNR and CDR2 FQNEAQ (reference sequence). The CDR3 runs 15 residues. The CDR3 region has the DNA TGTGCCAGCAGCTCCGGACTAGCGGGGTGGGATGAGCAGTTCTTC. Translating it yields CASSSGLAGWDEQFF.

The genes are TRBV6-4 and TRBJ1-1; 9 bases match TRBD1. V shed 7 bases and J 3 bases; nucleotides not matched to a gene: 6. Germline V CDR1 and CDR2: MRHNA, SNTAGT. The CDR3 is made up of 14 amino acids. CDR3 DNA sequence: TGTGCCAGCACTGGGGACAGGGTGGACACTGAAGCTTTCTTT. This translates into CASTGDRVDTEAFF.

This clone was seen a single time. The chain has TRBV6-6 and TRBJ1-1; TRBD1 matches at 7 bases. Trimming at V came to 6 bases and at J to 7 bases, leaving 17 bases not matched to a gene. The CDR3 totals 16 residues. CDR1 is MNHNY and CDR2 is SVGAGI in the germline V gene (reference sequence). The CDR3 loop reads CASRPRPGQVGDEAFF. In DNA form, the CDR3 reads TGTGCCAGCAGGCCTCGACCCGGACAGGTTGGGGATGAAGCTTTCTTT.

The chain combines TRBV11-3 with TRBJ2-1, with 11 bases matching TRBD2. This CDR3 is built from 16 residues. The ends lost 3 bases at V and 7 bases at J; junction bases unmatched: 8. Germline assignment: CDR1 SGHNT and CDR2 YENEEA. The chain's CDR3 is CASSFRGSGGGNEQFF. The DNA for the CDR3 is TGTGCCAGCAGCTTCCGTGGTAGCGGGGGGGGTAATGAGCAGTTCTTC.

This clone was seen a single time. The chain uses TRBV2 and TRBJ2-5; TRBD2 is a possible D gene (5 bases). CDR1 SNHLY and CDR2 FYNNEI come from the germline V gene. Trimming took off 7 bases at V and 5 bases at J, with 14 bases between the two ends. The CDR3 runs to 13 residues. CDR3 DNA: TGTGCCAGCAAAGACGAGGGTGGGGAGACCCAGTACTTC. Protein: CASKDEGGETQYF.

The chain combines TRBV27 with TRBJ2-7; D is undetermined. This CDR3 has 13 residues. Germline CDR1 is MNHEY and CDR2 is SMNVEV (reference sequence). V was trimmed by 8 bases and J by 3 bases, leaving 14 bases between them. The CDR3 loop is CASPCFGLYEQYF. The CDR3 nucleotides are TGTGCCAGCCCCTGTTTCGGTCTCTACGAGCAGTACTTC.

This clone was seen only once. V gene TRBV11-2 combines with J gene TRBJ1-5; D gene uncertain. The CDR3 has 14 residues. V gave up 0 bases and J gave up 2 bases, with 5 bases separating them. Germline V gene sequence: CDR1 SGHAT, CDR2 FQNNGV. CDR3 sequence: CASSLDLGNQPQHF. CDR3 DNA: TGTGCCAGCAGCTTAGACTTAGGCAATCAGCCCCAGCATTTT.

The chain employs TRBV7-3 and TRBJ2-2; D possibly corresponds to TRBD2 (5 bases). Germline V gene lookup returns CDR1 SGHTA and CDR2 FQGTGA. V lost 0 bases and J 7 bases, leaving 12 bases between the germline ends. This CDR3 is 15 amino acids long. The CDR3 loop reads CASSLTFQGGGELFF. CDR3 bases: TGTGCCAGCAGCTTAACGTTCCAAGGAGGCGGGGAGCTGTTTTTT.

The CDR3 DNA follows: TGTGCCAGCAGCTTATCGGTAGCGTATATAAGCGGGAATGAGCAGTTCTTC. Its protein is CASSLSVAYISGNEQFF. This chain connects TRBV7-9 to TRBJ2-1; a possible D gene is TRBD2 (6 bases). Germline lookup yields CDR1 SEHNR and CDR2 FQNEAQ (reference sequence). Trimming cost V 2 bases and J 7 bases, with 21 bases left between them. The CDR3 is made up of 17 amino acids. Variable domain in full (rest from reference TRBV7-9 and TRBJ2-1): DTGVSQNPRHKITKRGQNVTFRCDPISEHNRLYWYRQTLGQGPEFLTYFQNEAQLEKSRLLSDRFSAERPKGSFSTLEIQRTEQGDSAMYLCASSLSVAYISGNEQFFGPGTRLTVL.

The CDR3 protein is CASASTRGGRGEAFF. The CDR3 DNA follows: TGCGCCAGCGCCTCTACCCGGGGGGGACGGGGTGAAGCTTTCTTT. The V call is TRBV5-1, the J call TRBJ1-1; perhaps TRBD1 as D (5 bases). The CDR3 sequence is 15 residues long. Trimming cost V 7 bases and J 7 bases, with 23 bases left between them. In germline, CDR1 is SGHRS, CDR2 YFSETQ.

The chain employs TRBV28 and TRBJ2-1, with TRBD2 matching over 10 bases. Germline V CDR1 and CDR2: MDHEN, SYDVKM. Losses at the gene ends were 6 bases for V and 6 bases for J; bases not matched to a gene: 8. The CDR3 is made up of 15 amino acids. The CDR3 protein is CASSGVAGGRNEQFF. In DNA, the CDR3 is TGTGCCAGCAGCGGGGTAGCGGGGGGCCGCAATGAGCAGTTCTTC.

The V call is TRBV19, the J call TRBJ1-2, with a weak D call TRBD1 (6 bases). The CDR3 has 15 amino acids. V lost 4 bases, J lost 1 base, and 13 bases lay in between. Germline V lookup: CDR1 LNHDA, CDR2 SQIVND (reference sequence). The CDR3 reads CASSTGQSINYGYTF. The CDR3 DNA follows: TGTGCCAGTAGTACTGGACAGTCGATTAACTATGGCTACACCTTC.

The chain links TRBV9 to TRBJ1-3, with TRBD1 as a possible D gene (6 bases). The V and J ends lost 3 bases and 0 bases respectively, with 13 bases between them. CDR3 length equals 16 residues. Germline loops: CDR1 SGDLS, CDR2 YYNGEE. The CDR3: CASSAQDSYSGNTIYF. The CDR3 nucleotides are TGTGCCAGCAGCGCTCAGGACAGCTACTCTGGAAACACCATATATTTT. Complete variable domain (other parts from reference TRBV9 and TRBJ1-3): DSGVTQTPKHLITATGQRVTLRCSPRSGDLSVYWYQQSLDQGLQFLIQYYNGEERAKGNILERFSAQQFPDLHSELNLSSLELGDSALYFCASSAQDSYSGNTIYFGEGSWLTVV.

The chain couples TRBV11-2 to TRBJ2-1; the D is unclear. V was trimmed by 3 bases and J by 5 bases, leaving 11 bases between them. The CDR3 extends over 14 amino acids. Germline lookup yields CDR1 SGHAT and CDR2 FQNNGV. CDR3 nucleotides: TGTGCCAGCAGCTTCCTCCAGTATGACAATGAGCAGTTCTTC. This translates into CASSFLQYDNEQFF.

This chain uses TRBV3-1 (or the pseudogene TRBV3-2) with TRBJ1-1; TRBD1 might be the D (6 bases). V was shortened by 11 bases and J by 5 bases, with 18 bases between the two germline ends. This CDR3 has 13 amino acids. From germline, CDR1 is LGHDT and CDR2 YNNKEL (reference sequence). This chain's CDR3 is CAFSDGGRTEAFF. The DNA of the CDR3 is TGTGCCTTTAGCGACGGGGGGCGAACTGAAGCTTTCTTT.

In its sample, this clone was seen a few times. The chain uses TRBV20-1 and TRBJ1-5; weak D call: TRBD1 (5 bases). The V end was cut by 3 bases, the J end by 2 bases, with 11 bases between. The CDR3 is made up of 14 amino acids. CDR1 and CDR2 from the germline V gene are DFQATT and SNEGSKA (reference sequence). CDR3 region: CSASPGVGNQPQHF. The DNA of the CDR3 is TGCAGTGCTAGTCCGGGGGTGGGCAATCAGCCCCAGCATTTT.

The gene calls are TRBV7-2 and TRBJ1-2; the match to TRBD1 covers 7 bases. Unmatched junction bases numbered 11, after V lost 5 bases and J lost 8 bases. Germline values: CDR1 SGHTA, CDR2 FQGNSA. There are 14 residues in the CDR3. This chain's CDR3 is CASSPIKTGLGYTF. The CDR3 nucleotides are TGTGCCAGCAGCCCAATAAAGACAGGGTTAGGCTACACCTTC.

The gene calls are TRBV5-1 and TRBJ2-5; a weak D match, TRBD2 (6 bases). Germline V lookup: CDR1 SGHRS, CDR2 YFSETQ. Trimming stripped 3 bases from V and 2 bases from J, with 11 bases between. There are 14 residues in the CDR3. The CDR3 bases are TGCGCCAGCAGCTGGACGGGGGAGCAAGAGACCCAGTACTTC. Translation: CASSWTGEQETQYF.

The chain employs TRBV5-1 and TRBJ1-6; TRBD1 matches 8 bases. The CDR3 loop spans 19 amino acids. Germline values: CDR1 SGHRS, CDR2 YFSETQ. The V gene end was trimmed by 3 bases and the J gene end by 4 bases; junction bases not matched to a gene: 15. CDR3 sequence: CASSSPPGQAVGYNSPLHF. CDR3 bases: TGCGCCAGCAGCTCCCCTCCGGGACAGGCTGTTGGGTATAATTCACCCCTCCACTTT.

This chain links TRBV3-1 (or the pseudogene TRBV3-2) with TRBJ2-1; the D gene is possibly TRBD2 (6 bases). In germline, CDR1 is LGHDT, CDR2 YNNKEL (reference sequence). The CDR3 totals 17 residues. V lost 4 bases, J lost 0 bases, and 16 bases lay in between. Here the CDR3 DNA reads TGTGCCAGCAGCCCCCTCGGGAGCGCCCGCTCCTACAATGAGCAGTTCTTC. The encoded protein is CASSPLGSARSYNEQFF.

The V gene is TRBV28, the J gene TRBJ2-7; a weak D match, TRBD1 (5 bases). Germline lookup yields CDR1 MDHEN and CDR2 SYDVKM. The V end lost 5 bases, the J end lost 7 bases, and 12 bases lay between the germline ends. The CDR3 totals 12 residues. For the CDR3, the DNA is TGTGCCAGCAGTGGCAGGGTTTGGGAGCAGTACTTC. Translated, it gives CASSGRVWEQYF.

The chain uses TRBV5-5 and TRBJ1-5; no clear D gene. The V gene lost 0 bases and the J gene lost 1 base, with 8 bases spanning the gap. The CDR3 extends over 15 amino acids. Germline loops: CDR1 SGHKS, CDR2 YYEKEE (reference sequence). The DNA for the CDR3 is TGTGCCAGCAGCTTGGTAGCAGCGAGCAATCAGCCCCAGCATTTT. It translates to CASSLVAASNQPQHF. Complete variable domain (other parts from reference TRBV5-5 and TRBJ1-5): DAGVTQSPTHLIKTRGQQVTLRCSPISGHKSVSWYQQVLGQGPQFIFQYYEKEERGRGNFPDRFSARQFPNYSSELNVNALLLGDSALYLCASSLVAASNQPQHFGDGTRLSIL.

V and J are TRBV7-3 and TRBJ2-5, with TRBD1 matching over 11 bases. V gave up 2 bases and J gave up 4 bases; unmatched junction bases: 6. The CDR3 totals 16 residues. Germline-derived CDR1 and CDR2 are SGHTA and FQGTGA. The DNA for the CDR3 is TGTGCCAGCAGCTTACAGGGACAGGGGGTCGGAGAGACCCAGTACTTC. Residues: CASSLQGQGVGETQYF.

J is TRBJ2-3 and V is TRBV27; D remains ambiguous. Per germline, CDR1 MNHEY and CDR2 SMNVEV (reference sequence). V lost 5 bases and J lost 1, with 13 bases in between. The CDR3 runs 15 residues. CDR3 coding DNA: TGTGCCAGCAGTCCCACAACCTTGGGCACAGATACGCAGTATTTT. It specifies CASSPTTLGTDTQYF.

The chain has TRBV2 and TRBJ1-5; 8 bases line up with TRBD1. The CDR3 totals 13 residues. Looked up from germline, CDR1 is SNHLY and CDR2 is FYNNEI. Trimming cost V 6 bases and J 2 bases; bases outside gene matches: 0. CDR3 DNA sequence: TGTGCCAGCAGGGGACAGGGCAATCAGCCCCAGCATTTT. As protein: CASRGQGNQPQHF.

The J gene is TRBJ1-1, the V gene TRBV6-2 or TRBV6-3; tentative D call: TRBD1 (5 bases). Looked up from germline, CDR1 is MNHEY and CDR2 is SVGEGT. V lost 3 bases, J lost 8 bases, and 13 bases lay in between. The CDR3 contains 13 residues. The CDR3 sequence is CASSYSGSGEAFF. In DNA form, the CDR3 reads TGTGCCAGCAGTTATTCAGGGAGCGGGGAAGCTTTCTTT.